Each of the 25 T cell receptor beta chains below was sequenced from the same sample in a study of control samples from healthy donors and cancer patients. Method: immunoSEQ multiplex PCR; TCRdb's copy keeps in-frame clones and lacks some. Of 160,000 or so clones listed, approximately 93% are singletons. The sequenced sample consisted of blood. The receptors come from a man aged 45-65 years in good health.

The genes are TRBV5-1 and TRBJ1-4; 7 bases line up with TRBD1. Germline lookup yields CDR1 SGHRS and CDR2 YFSETQ. The CDR3 length is 17 residues. With 0 bases clipped from V and 6 bases from J, the junction kept 11 bases outside the gene matches. In DNA form, the CDR3 reads TGCGCCAGCAGCTTGGCTGACAGGGTTGGAGGCGATGAAAAACTGTTTTTT. Its translation is CASSLADRVGGDEKLFF. Based on the CDR3 plus reference TRBV5-1 and TRBJ1-4, the full variable domain is KAGVTQTPRYLIKTRGQQVTLSCSPISGHRSVSWYQQTPGQGLQFLFEYFSETQRNKGNFPGRFSGRQFSNSRSEMNVSTLELGDSALYLCASSLADRVGGDEKLFFGSGTQLSVL.

The rearrangement uses TRBV18 and TRBJ1-6; TRBD1 matches 9 bases. CDR1 and CDR2 from the germline V gene are KGHSH and LQKENI. The J segment lost 10 bases and the V segment lost 3 bases, leaving 7 bases of the junction unmatched. This CDR3 is built from 15 residues. The chain's CDR3 is CASSPPGQGRSPLHF. The CDR3 nucleotides are TGTGCCAGCTCACCCCCGGGACAGGGTCGGTCACCCCTCCACTTT.

The chain joins TRBV24-1 to TRBJ2-3; D gene ambiguous. Trimming took off 4 bases at V and 2 bases at J, with 9 bases between the two ends. The germline V gene has CDR1 KGHDR and CDR2 SFDVKD. The CDR3 covers 14 residues. The CDR3 coding sequence is TGTGCCACCAGTGACAGTAGTTACACAGATACGCAGTATTTT. Translating it yields CATSDSSYTDTQYF.

The V and J genes are TRBV2 and TRBJ1-6; TRBD1 is a possible D gene (5 bases). The CDR3 runs 15 residues. Germline V gives CDR1 SNHLY, CDR2 FYNNEI. V dropped 6 bases and J dropped 7 bases, with 16 bases sitting between them. The DNA for the CDR3 is TGTGCCAGCAGGCCCCAAGGGGTTGGGAATTCACCCCTCCACTTT. Translated, it gives CASRPQGVGNSPLHF.

The chain joins TRBV11-2 to TRBJ2-3; 11 positions agree with TRBD2. The V and J ends lost 1 base and 3 bases, in that order; junction bases with no gene match: 6. There are 17 residues in the CDR3. Looked up from germline, CDR1 is SGHAT and CDR2 is FQNNGV. CDR3 bases: TGTGCCAGCAGCTTAGGGATAGCGGGAGGGTTTACAGATACGCAGTATTTT. It is translated as CASSLGIAGGFTDTQYF.

This chain connects TRBV5-1 to TRBJ2-1; 11 bases match TRBD2. The CDR3 covers 16 residues. Germline trimming cut 4 bases from V and 3 bases from J; bases unmatched to any gene: 6. Looked up from germline, CDR1 is SGHRS and CDR2 is YFSETQ. The CDR3: CASSLGGTSGYNEQFF. The CDR3 DNA follows: TGCGCCAGCAGCCTCGGGGGGACTAGCGGCTACAATGAGCAGTTCTTC.

The chain uses TRBV27 and TRBJ1-1, with a tentative D call TRBD1 (6 bases). Per the germline V gene, CDR1 is MNHEY and CDR2 is SMNVEV (reference sequence). Trimming removed 2 bases from V and 10 bases from J, with 14 bases in between. The CDR3 consists of 13 residues. CDR3 loop: CASSLGGGRGAFF. CDR3 coding DNA: TGTGCCAGCAGTTTAGGCGGGGGGCGCGGAGCTTTCTTT.

This chain uses TRBV4-1 with TRBJ2-2; D might be TRBD1 (7 bases). V lost 0 bases and J lost 5, with 22 bases in between. CDR1 MGHRA and CDR2 YSYEKL come from the germline V gene. This CDR3 has 19 amino acids. The CDR3 DNA reads TGCGCCAGCAGCCAAGATTTGGACAGGAGGGGTGGTGTGACCGGGGAGCTGTTTTTT. Translation: CASSQDLDRRGGVTGELFF.

This chain uses TRBV3-1 (or the pseudogene TRBV3-2) with TRBJ1-1; possible D gene TRBD1, 6 bases. CDR3 size: 16 residues. CDR1 is LGHDT and CDR2 is YNNKEL in the germline V gene (reference sequence). Trimming pared 4 bases from V and 1 base from J, leaving 16 bases between. The CDR3 bases are TGTGCCAGCAGCCTAAGACGGGTGACAGGGAACACTGAAGCTTTCTTT. Protein product: CASSLRRVTGNTEAFF.

This chain links TRBV4-1 with TRBJ2-3; no firm D call. V lost 2 bases and J lost 1, with 10 bases in between. The germline V gene encodes CDR1 MGHRA and CDR2 YSYEKL. This CDR3 region has 15 residues. This CDR3 reads CASSQTDRGTDTQYF. The CDR3 region has the DNA TGCGCCAGCAGCCAAACGGACCGAGGCACAGATACGCAGTATTTT.

The rearrangement uses TRBV6-5 and TRBJ1-3; D ambiguous. Trimming pared 5 bases from V and 0 bases from J, leaving 8 bases between. Germline CDR1 reads MNHEY; CDR2 reads SVGAGI. The CDR3 sequence is 14 residues long. The CDR3 loop is CASSKLSSGNTIYF. CDR3 DNA: TGTGCCAGCAGTAAACTGAGCTCTGGAAACACCATATATTTT.

The chain employs TRBV19 and TRBJ2-2; D possibly corresponds to TRBD1 (5 bases). Germline lookup yields CDR1 LNHDA and CDR2 SQIVND (reference sequence). There are 14 residues in the CDR3. V was shortened by 6 bases and J by 4 bases, with 12 bases between the two germline ends. The CDR3 loop is CASRGRELTGELFF. The CDR3 DNA reads as TGTGCCAGTAGGGGGCGAGAGCTCACCGGGGAGCTGTTTTTT. Looking up the rest from reference TRBV19 and TRBJ2-2 gives the full variable domain: DGGITQSPKYLFRKEGQNVTLSCEQNLNHDAMYWYRQDPGQGLRLIYYSQIVNDFQKGDIAEGYSVSREKKESFPLTVTSAQKNPTAFYLCASRGRELTGELFFGEGSRLTVL.

V and J are TRBV12-5 and TRBJ1-1, with 7 bases fitting TRBD1. The V gene's germline CDR1 is LGHNT and CDR2 FRNRAP. The CDR3 loop spans 16 amino acids. V was pared by 6 bases and J by 7 bases, with 17 bases of the junction left unmatched. The CDR3 sequence is CASGTGQVLLGHEAFF. The CDR3, as DNA: TGTGCTAGTGGGACCGGACAGGTCCTGCTCGGGCATGAAGCTTTCTTT.

The chain uses TRBV28 and TRBJ1-2; a possible D gene is TRBD1 (5 bases). The CDR3 runs 13 residues. CDR1 MDHEN and CDR2 SYDVKM come from the germline V gene. The V gene lost 6 bases and the J gene lost 4 bases, with 12 bases spanning the gap. The CDR3 region has the DNA TGTGCCAGCAGCCCGCGACAGATCTATGGCTACACCTTC. This encodes CASSPRQIYGYTF.

CDR3 coding DNA: TGTGCCAGCAGTGCCCCGGGCTTTCCCTACGAGCAGTACTTC. Its translation: CASSAPGFPYEQYF. The V gene is TRBV28, the J gene TRBJ2-7; no clear D gene. The CDR3 has 14 amino acids. Trimming took off 5 bases at V and 2 bases at J, with 13 bases between the two ends. In germline, CDR1 is MDHEN, CDR2 SYDVKM.

The CDR3 sequence: CASSTASSYEQYF. Here the CDR3 DNA reads TGTGCCAGCAGTACGGCTAGCTCCTACGAGCAGTACTTC. The chain couples TRBV6-6 to TRBJ2-7; D remains unclear. Germline V gives CDR1 MNHNY, CDR2 SVGAGI (reference sequence). This CDR3 contains 13 residues. Trimming took off 5 bases at V and 0 bases at J, with 8 bases between the two ends.

The V and J genes are TRBV6-2 or TRBV6-3 and TRBJ2-7; TRBD2 aligns across 11 bases. The CDR3 contains 15 residues. The V gene end was trimmed by 5 bases and the J gene end by 6 bases; junction bases not matched to a gene: 9. The germline V gene encodes CDR1 MNHEY and CDR2 SVGEGT. CDR3 in DNA: TGTGCCAGCAGTATCAGCCTAGCGGGAGGCGGCGAGCAGTACTTC. This translates into CASSISLAGGGEQYF.

The rearrangement joins TRBV7-2 to TRBJ2-1, with a weak D call TRBD2 (6 bases). The germline gives CDR1 SGHTA, CDR2 FQGNSA. The CDR3 contains 15 residues. V dropped 0 bases and J dropped 4 bases, with 10 bases sitting between them. CDR3 in DNA: TGTGCCAGCAGCTTAGCATCTGGGGGGTACAATGAGCAGTTCTTC. This sequence encodes CASSLASGGYNEQFF.

V is TRBV5-5 and J is TRBJ1-5; tentative D call: TRBD1 (5 bases). CDR1 is SGHKS and CDR2 is YYEKEE in the germline V gene (reference sequence). Trimming pared 2 bases from V and 0 bases from J, leaving 12 bases between. This CDR3 has 16 amino acids. CDR3 residues: CASSLIAGGSNQPQHF. CDR3 DNA sequence: TGTGCCAGCAGCTTAATCGCCGGGGGTAGCAATCAGCCCCAGCATTTT. Filled out from reference TRBV5-5 and TRBJ1-5, the complete variable domain reads DAGVTQSPTHLIKTRGQQVTLRCSPISGHKSVSWYQQVLGQGPQFIFQYYEKEERGRGNFPDRFSARQFPNYSSELNVNALLLGDSALYLCASSLIAGGSNQPQHFGDGTRLSIL.

The chain joins TRBV28 to TRBJ2-4; 8 bases align to TRBD1. The CDR3 contains 16 residues. Germline V gene sequence: CDR1 MDHEN, CDR2 SYDVKM. The junction had 12 bases not matched to a gene; V was cut back by 4 bases and J by 7 bases. The CDR3 sequence is CASSYVVGQGRNIQYF. The CDR3 nucleotides are TGTGCCAGCAGTTACGTTGTCGGACAGGGCCGGAACATTCAGTACTTC.

This chain uses TRBV5-1 with TRBJ2-7; TRBD1 agrees at 8 bases. The germline V gene has CDR1 SGHRS and CDR2 YFSETQ. The CDR3 totals 14 residues. The V gene end was trimmed by 3 bases and the J gene end by 6 bases; junction bases not matched to a gene: 8. The CDR3, as DNA: TGCGCCAGCAGCTCCCCGTCCAGGGGGCGCGAGCAGTACTTC. Its translation is CASSSPSRGREQYF.

V and J are TRBV7-9 and TRBJ2-1; 8 bases agree with TRBD1. The CDR3 has 16 amino acids. Germline CDR1 SEHNR, CDR2 FQNEAQ (reference sequence). Unmatched junction bases numbered 5, after V lost 4 bases and J lost 0 bases. CDR3 coding DNA: TGTGCCAGCAGCTACAGGGACAGGAGCTCCTACAATGAGCAGTTCTTC. This encodes CASSYRDRSSYNEQFF.

The V call is TRBV7-9, the J call TRBJ2-7; 7 nucleotides agree with TRBD1. Germline V CDR1 and CDR2: SEHNR, FQNEAQ (reference sequence). The CDR3 runs 15 residues. With 5 bases clipped from V and 6 bases from J, the junction kept 13 bases outside the gene matches. The CDR3 DNA sequence: TGTGCCAGCAGCCGAAGACAGGGACCCGAGGGCGAGCAGTACTTC. Its translation is CASSRRQGPEGEQYF.

The rearrangement uses TRBV7-9 and TRBJ2-7; D not certain. V lost 5 bases to trimming and J lost 4 bases, with 6 bases between them. The germline V gene has CDR1 SEHNR and CDR2 FQNEAQ (reference sequence). This CDR3 comprises 11 residues. CDR3 in DNA: TGTGCCAGCAGCCAGTTGTACGAGCAGTACTTC. Amino acids: CASSQLYEQYF.

The chain has TRBV19 and TRBJ1-5; D not resolved. CDR1 and CDR2 (germline): LNHDA, SQIVND (reference sequence). The length of the CDR3 is 16 residues. The germline V and J ends were trimmed by 3 bases and 7 bases, with 19 bases remaining between them. CDR3 DNA: TGTGCCAGTAGTATTTTGGACGGAGTTGAGAACCAGCCCCAGCATTTT. Its protein product is CASSILDGVENQPQHF.